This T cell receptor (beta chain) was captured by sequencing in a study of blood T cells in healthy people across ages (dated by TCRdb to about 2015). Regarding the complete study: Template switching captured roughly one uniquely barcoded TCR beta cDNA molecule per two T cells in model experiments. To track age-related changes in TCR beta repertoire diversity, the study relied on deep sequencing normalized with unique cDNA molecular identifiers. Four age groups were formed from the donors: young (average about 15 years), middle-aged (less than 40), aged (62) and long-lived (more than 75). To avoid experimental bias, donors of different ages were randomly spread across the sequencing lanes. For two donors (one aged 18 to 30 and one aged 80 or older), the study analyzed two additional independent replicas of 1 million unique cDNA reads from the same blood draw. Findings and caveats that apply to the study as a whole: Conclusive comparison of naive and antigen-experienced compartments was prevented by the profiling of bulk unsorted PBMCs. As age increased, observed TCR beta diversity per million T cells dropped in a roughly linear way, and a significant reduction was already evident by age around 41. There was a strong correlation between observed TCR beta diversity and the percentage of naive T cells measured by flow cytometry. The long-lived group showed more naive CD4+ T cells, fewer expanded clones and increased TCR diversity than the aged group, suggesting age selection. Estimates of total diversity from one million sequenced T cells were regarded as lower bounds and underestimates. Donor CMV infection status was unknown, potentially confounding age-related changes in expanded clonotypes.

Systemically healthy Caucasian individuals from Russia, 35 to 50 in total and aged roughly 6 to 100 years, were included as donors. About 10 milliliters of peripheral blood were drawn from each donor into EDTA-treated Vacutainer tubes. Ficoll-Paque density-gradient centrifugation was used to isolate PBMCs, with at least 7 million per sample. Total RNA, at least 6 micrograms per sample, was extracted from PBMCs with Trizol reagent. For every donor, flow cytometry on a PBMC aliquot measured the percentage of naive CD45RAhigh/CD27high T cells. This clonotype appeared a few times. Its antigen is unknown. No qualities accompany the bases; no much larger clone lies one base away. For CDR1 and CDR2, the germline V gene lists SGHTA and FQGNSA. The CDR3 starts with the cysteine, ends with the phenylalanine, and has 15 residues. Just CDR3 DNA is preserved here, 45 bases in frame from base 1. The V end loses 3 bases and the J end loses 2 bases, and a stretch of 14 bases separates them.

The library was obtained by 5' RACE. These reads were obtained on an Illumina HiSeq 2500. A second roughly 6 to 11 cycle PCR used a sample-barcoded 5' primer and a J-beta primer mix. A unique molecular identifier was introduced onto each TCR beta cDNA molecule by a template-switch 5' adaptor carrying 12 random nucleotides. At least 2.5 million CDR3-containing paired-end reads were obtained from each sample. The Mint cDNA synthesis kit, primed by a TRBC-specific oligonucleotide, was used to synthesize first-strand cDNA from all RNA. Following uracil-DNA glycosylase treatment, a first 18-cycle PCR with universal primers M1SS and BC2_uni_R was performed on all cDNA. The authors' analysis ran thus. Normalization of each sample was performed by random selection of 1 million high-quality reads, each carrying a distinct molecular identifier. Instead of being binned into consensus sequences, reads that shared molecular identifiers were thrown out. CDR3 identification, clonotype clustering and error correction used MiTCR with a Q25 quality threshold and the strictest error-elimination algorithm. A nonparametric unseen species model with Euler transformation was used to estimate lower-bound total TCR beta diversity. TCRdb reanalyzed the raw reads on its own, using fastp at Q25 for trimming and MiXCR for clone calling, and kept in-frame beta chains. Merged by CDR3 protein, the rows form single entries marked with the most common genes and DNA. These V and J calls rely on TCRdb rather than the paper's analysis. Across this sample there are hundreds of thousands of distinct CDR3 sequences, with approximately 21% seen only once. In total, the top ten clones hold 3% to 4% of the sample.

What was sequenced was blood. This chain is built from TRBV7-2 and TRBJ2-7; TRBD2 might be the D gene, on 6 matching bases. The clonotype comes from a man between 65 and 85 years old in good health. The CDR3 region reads CASSFRPGGPYEQYF. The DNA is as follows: TGTGCCAGCAGCTTTCGACCAGGAGGGCCCTACGAGCAGTACTTC.